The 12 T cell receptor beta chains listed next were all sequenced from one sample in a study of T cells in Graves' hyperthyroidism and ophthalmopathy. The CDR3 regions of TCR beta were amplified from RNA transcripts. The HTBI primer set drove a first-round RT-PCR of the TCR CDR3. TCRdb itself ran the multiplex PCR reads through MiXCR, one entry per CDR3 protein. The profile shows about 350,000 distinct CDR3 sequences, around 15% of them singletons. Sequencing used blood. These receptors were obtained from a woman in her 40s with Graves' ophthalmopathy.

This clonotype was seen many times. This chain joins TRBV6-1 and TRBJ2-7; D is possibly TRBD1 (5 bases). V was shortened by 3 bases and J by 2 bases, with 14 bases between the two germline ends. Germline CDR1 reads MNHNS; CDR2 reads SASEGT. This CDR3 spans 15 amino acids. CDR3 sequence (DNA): TGTGCCAGCAGTGACCGTCAGGGCCTCGCCTACGAGCAGTACTTC. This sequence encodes CASSDRQGLAYEQYF.

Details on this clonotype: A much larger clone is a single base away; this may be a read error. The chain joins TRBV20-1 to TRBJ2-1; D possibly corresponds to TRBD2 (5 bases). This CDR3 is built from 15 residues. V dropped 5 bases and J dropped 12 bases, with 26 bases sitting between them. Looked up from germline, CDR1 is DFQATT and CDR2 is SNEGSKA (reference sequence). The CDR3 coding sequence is TGCAGTGCTGAAAACCCTAATTCCGCTCCGGGGTTGCAGTTCTTC. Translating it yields CSAENPNSAPGLQFF.

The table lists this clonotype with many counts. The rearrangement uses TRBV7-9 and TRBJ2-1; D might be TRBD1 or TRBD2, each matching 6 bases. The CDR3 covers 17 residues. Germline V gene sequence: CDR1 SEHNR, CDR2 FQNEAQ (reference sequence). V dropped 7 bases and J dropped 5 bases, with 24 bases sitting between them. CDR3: CASIRLTWGARNNEQFF. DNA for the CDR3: TGTGCCAGCATCCGATTGACTTGGGGGGCCCGTAACAATGAGCAGTTCTTC.

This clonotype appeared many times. This CDR3 reads CSVVKGGRGGEQYF. In DNA, the CDR3 is TGCAGCGTTGTGAAAGGGGGCAGGGGCGGAGAGCAGTACTTC. The rearrangement uses TRBV29-1 and TRBJ2-7, with TRBD1 matching over 7 bases. The V gene end was trimmed by 4 bases and the J gene end by 7 bases; junction bases not matched to a gene: 13. The CDR3 covers 14 residues. The germline CDR1 and CDR2 sequences are SQVTM and ANQGSEA.

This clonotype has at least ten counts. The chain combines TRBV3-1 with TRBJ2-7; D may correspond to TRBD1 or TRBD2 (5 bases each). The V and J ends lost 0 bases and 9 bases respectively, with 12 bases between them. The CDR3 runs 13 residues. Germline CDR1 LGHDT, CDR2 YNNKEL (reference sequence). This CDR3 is CASSQDPGAGQYF. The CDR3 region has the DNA TGTGCCAGCAGCCAAGATCCCGGGGCTGGGCAGTACTTC.

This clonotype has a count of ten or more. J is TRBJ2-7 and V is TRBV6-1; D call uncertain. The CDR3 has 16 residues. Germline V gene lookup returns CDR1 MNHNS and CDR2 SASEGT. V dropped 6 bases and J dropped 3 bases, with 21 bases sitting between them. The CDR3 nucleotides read TGTGCCAGCAGCTCCCAAGACCTCTCGCACGGCTACGAGCAGTACTTC. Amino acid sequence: CASSSQDLSHGYEQYF.

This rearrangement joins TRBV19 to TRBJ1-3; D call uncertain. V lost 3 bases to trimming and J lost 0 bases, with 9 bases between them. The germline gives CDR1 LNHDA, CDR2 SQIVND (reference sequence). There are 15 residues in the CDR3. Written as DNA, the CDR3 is TGTGCCAGTAGTATTCTTTCCAGCTCTGGAAACACCATATATTTT. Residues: CASSILSSSGNTIYF.

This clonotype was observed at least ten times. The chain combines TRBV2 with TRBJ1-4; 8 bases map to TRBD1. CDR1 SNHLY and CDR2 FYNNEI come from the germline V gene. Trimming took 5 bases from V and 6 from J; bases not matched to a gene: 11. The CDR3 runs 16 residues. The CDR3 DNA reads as TGTGCCAGCAGTCTCGGGACAGGATCGCCCTATGAAAAACTGTTTTTT. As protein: CASSLGTGSPYEKLFF.

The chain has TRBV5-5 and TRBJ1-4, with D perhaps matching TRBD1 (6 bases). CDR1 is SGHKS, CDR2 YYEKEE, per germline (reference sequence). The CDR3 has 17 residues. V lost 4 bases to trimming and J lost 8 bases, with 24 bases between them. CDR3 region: CASSRFDLQGGREKLFF. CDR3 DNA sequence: TGTGCCAGCAGCCGGTTCGACCTACAGGGAGGAAGGGAAAAACTGTTTTTT.

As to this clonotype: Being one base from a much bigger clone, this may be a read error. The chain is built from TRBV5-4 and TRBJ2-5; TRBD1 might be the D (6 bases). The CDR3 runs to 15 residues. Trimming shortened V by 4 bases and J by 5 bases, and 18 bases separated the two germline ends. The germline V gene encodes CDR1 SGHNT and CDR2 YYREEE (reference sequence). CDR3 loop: CASSHDIRQGETQYF. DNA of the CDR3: TGTGCCAGCAGCCACGACATAAGGCAGGGGGAGACCCAGTACTTC. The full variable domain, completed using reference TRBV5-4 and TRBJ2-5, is ETGVTQSPTHLIKTRGQQVTLRCSSQSGHNTVSWYQQALGQGPQFIFQYYREEENGRGNFPPRFSGLQFPNYSSELNVNALELDDSALYLCASSHDIRQGETQYFGPGTRLLVL.

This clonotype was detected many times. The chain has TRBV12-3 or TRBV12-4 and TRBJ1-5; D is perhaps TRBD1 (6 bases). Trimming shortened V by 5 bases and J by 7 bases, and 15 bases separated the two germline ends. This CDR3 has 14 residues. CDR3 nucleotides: TGTGCCAGCAGTATACAGGGTATAGGGCAGCCCCAGCATTTT. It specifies CASSIQGIGQPQHF.

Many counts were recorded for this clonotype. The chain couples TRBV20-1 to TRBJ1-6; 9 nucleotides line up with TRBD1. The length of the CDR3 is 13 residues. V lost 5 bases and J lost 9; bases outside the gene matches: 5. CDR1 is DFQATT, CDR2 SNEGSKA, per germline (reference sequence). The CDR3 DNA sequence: TGCAGTGCTCCGGACAGGGGAGGTTCACCCCTCCACTTT. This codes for CSAPDRGGSPLHF.